The 4 T cell receptor beta chains below come from one sample, sequenced in a study of tissue T cells after allogeneic stem cell transplantation. Time point of the sample: mouse harvest day 7 after allogeneic transplant. Each mouse received 10^7 T-cell-depleted marrow cells plus 10^6 splenic CD5+ T cells by tail vein. Assay: immunoSEQ multiplex PCR; the TCRdb copy retains only in-frame clones and omits some. The sample has 5,500 to 7,500 clones; approximately 51% are singletons. Sequencing was carried out using lymph node tissue. These receptors were collected from a female BALB/c mouse given C57BL/6 T cells with graft-versus-host disease after an allogeneic hematopoietic cell transplant.

Only a few counts were recorded for this clone. The gene names here belong to mouse. Sequencing ends 1 residue short of the CDR3 end; the germline J gene provides the rest. This rearrangement joins TRBV30 to TRBJ1-2, with 8 bases that match TRBD1. Germline assignment: CDR1 SQVVS and CDR2 ANEGSEA. V lost 7 bases to trimming and J lost 2 bases; unmatched junction nucleotides: 6. The CDR3 sequence is 13 residues long. This CDR3 reads CSFPTGANSDYTF. CDR3 DNA (partial): TGTAGTTTCCCGACAGGGGCGAACTCCGACTACACC.

As concerns this clone: The listed genes are named as in mouse. The read terminates 1 residue before the CDR3 end, so the remaining end is supplied by the germline J gene. The V gene is TRBV24, the J gene TRBJ2-5; D perhaps matches TRBD2 (6 bases). V lost 1 base to trimming and J lost 1 base, with 6 bases between them. The CDR3 is 14 amino acids. Per germline, CDR1 KGHTA and CDR2 FRNEEI. The CDR3 sequence is CASSLWGDQDTQYF. Partial CDR3 DNA: TGTGCCAGCAGTCTGTGGGGGGACCAAGACACCCAGTAC.

A note on this clone: These gene names are mouse names. This CDR3 reads CASSLGLGDAEQFF. The CDR3 DNA, read in part, is TGTGCCAGCAGCCTTGGACTGGGAGATGCTGAGCAGTTC. The genes are TRBV3 and TRBJ2-1; 8 bases map to TRBD2. The read is 1 residue too short to cover the CDR3 end, so that end is filled in from the germline J gene. The J segment lost 5 bases and the V segment lost 5 bases, leaving 5 bases of the junction unmatched. This CDR3 comprises 14 residues. Germline V gene data show CDR1 as SNHLY and CDR2 as FYNGKV (reference sequence).

On this clone itself: Genes here carry mouse names. The CDR3 extends 1 residue past the end of the read, so its final part is completed from the germline J gene. The genes are TRBV2 and TRBJ1-1, with D maybe TRBD1 (5 bases). The germline CDR1 and CDR2 sequences are LGHNA and YSYQKL. V was pared by 1 base and J by 0 bases, with 9 bases between. There are 15 residues in the CDR3. The CDR3 region is CASSQVRGANTEVFF. The covered CDR3 bases are TGTGCCAGCAGCCAAGTCCGGGGGGCAAACACAGAAGTCTTC.